The T cell receptor beta chain described here comes from a study of blood T cell repertoires in COVID-19. Study in general: From the United States, Italy and Spain came samples of acute and convalescent COVID-19.

Trimming pared 4 bases from V and 1 base from J, leaving 8 bases between. Germline V lookup: CDR1 SGHKS, CDR2 YYEKEE (reference sequence). CDR3 length equals 13 residues. The protocol was immunoSEQ multiplex PCR, while the TCRdb copy is restricted to in-frame clones and leaves out a portion. Of under 250,000 clones listed, roughly 86% were seen once; the top ten hold approximately 5.5%. Patients from Seattle were sampled longitudinally, starting during active infection. The source material was peripheral blood. The chain employs TRBV5-5 and TRBJ1-1; no clear D gene. This receptor was taken from a woman of 80 years or more with COVID-19, enrolled during active disease. The CDR3 is CASSPPGNTEAFF. The CDR3, as DNA: TGTGCCAGCAGCCCTCCGGGGAACACTGAAGCTTTCTTT.